This is a list of T cell receptor beta chains from one sample in a study of Graves' ophthalmopathy and Graves' hyperthyroidism. TCRdb re-analysed the multiplex PCR reads in MiXCR, keeping a single row per CDR3 protein. The sample has approximately 460,000 distinct CDR3 sequences, around 14% seen once. The sample consisted of blood. All receptors come from a woman aged 25 to 39 with Graves' ophthalmopathy. The CDR3 runs from the conserved cysteine through the conserved F or W. The D gene is left open where the match is weak. Clone size appears in some rows only: once, few, many, or a class for an expanded clone.

TRBJ1-5 many NA TRBV5-1 TGCGCCAGCAGCTTGGGGACTAGACACAATCAGCCCCAGCATTTT CASSLGTRHNQPQHF
TRBJ1-5 many TRBD1 TRBV28 TGTGCCAGCAGACCGTGGACAGGGGGGTCTCAGCCCCAGCATTTT CASRPWTGGSQPQHF
TRBJ1-5 many NA TRBV7-8 TGTGCCAGCAGCTTAGCCACCTTTAATCAGCCCCAGCATTTT CASSLATFNQPQHF
TRBJ1-6 many TRBD1 TRBV6-9 TGTGCCAGCAGGGGACAGGGGCTTCCACCCCTCCACTTT CASRGQGLPPLHF
TRBJ1-1 few NA TRBV11-2 TGTGCCAGCAGTTACGGGGCTTTGGCTTTCTTT CASSYGALAFF
TRBJ1-1 few NA TRBV30 TGTGCCTGGAGGGCCGGTTTGAACACTGAAGCTTTCTTT CAWRAGLNTEAFF
TRBJ1-5 once NA TRBV19 TGTGCCAGTAGTACCATCAGAAACAGCAATCAGCCCCAGCATTTT CASSTIRNSNQPQHF
TRBJ1-2 many NA TRBV10-3 TGTGCCATCAGTGAGTCTTCTGTCGGAGGGAAGGACTATGGCTACACCTTC CAISESSVGGKDYGYTF
TRBJ1-1 many NA TRBV28 TGTGCCAGTTCCCCTTCCAGGGGCCTCGACACTGAAGCTTTCTTT CASSPSRGLDTEAFF
TRBJ1-2 many TRBD1 TRBV3-1 TGTGCCAGCAGCCATGGACAGGCCTCGGGCTATGGCTACACCTTC CASSHGQASGYGYTF
TRBJ2-7 NA NA TRBV24-1 TGTGCCACCAGTGATTTCCGGGGGCACGAGCAGTACTTC CATSDFRGHEQYF
TRBJ1-2 few TRBD1 TRBV7-9 TGTGCCAGCAGCTTACCGGGACAGCTATATGGCTACACCTTC CASSLPGQLYGYTF
TRBJ1-2 many NA TRBV5-1 TGCGCCAGCAAACGTCTGGCAGAAAACTATGGCTACACCTTC CASKRLAENYGYTF
TRBJ1-1 many NA TRBV6-1 TGTGCCAGCAGTGAGGGCACCGGACTTGAAGCTTTCTTT CASSEGTGLEAFF
TRBJ1-2 NA NA TRBV6-2/TRBV6-3 TGTGCCAGCAGATCATCAGGGGTCGATGGCTACACCTTC CASRSSGVDGYTF
TRBJ1-1 NA NA TRBV20-1 TGCAGTGCTGCTACCCCACAGGTCGTGAACACTGAAGCTTTCTTT CSAATPQVVNTEAFF
TRBJ2-7 few NA TRBV4-2 TGTGCCAGCAGCCAAGAAAGGACTCCCGGGGCCTACGAGCAGTACTTC CASSQERTPGAYEQYF
TRBJ1-5 many NA TRBV19 TGTGCCAGCAGTATATCCAGCAATCAGCCCCAGCATTTT CASSISSNQPQHF
TRBJ2-2 many NA TRBV19 TGTGCCAGTAGTATAAAAGCCGGGGAGCTGTTTTTT CASSIKAGELFF
TRBJ1-1 many NA TRBV28 TGTGCCACGCACGTCGGATTTGAAGCTTTCTTT CATHVGFEAFF
TRBJ1-5 many NA TRBV10-3 TGTGCCATCAGTGAGACTAGGGCGGATCAGCCCCAGCATTTT CAISETRADQPQHF
TRBJ1-1 many NA TRBV5-1 TGCGCCAGCAGCGGGGGGGGGTTCGGCACTGAAGCTTTCTTT CASSGGGFGTEAFF
TRBJ1-2 many NA TRBV27 TGTGCCAGCAGTTTACACGGGGGCGGTCCGGACTACACCTTC CASSLHGGGPDYTF
TRBJ2-7 many TRBD2 TRBV6-1 TGTGCCAGCAGTCCTAGCGGGAGGGAATTCCACGAGCAGTACTTC CASSPSGREFHEQYF
TRBJ1-1 many NA TRBV7-3 TGTGCCAGCAGCCCGCCCGGACACCCGAACACTGAAGCTTTCTTT CASSPPGHPNTEAFF
TRBJ1-1 many NA TRBV28 TGTGCCAGCAGTTCGAAGACTGAAGCTTTCTTT CASSSKTEAFF
TRBJ2-2 many NA TRBV30 TGTGCCTGGAGTGTAAATGGGGGAAACACCGGGGAGCTGTTTTTT CAWSVNGGNTGELFF
TRBJ2-5 few TRBD2 TRBV28 TGTGCCAGCACCATCGAACGGGGGAGGGGAGAGACCCAGTACTTC CASTIERGRGETQYF
TRBJ2-2 many TRBD2 TRBV12-3/TRBV12-4 TGTGCCAGCAGTCACCGGACTAGCGGGATGCTCAACACCGGGGAGCTGTTTTTT CASSHRTSGMLNTGELFF
TRBJ2-7 many NA TRBV28 TGTGCTTCCGGTCTAAGCCTTTACGAGCAGTACTTC CASGLSLYEQYF
TRBJ2-7 many NA TRBV10-3 TGTGCCATCAGGGTCACCCTAGGGGGGCAGTACTTC CAIRVTLGGQYF
TRBJ1-5 many TRBD1 TRBV6-5 TGTGCCACCGAGATCCGGACAGGGGACTCCAGCAATCAGCCCCAGCATTTT CATEIRTGDSSNQPQHF
TRBJ1-2 many TRBD1 TRBV7-2 TGTGCCAGCAGCGATAATCAGGGGGATGGCTACACCTTC CASSDNQGDGYTF
TRBJ2-1 NA TRBD2 TRBV12-3/TRBV12-4 TGTGCCAGCAGGATGGAGACTAGCGACGTCGATGAGCAGTTCTTC CASRMETSDVDEQFF
TRBJ1-1 NA TRBD1 TRBV12-3/TRBV12-4 TGTGCCAGCAGCAAGGGACAGGGGCTCACTGAAGCTTTCTTT CASSKGQGLTEAFF
TRBJ1-5 NA NA TRBV20-1 TGCAGTGGTGTCCGAGGGGATCAGCCCCAGCATTTT CSGVRGDQPQHF
TRBJ1-1 few NA TRBV11-2 TGTGCCAGCAGCTTAGTCATTCTGGAGAACACTGAAGCTTTCTTT CASSLVILENTEAFF
TRBJ1-5 NA TRBD1 TRBV7-8 TGTGCCAGCAGCTTAGTGGGCAGGGGGCTCGGTCAGCCCCAGCATTTT CASSLVGRGLGQPQHF
TRBJ1-5 many TRBD1 TRBV20-1 TGCAGTGCTTCTAGCGGACAGGCCTATCAGCCCCAGCATTTT CSASSGQAYQPQHF